This T cell receptor (beta chain) was recorded in a study of cytomegalovirus exposure and HLA in healthy donors. This PCR relied on a set of 60 Vbeta primers and 13 Jbeta primers. This table comes from immunoSEQ multiplex PCR, and its TCRdb copy is limited to in-frame clones, with some not included. Among about 88,000 clones listed, approximately 77% were seen once. Trimming took off 5 bases at V and 4 bases at J, with 6 bases between the two ends. The CDR3 spans 12 residues. From germline, CDR1 is SEHNR and CDR2 FQNEAQ (reference sequence). This sequence joins TRBV7-9 and TRBJ1-3; D ambiguous. Sequences were obtained from PBMCs. The TCR comes from a woman aged 35 to 49 in good health and CMV-seronegative. CDR3 sequence: CASSAAGNTIYF. In DNA form, the CDR3 reads TGTGCCAGCAGCGCGGCGGGAAACACCATATATTTT.